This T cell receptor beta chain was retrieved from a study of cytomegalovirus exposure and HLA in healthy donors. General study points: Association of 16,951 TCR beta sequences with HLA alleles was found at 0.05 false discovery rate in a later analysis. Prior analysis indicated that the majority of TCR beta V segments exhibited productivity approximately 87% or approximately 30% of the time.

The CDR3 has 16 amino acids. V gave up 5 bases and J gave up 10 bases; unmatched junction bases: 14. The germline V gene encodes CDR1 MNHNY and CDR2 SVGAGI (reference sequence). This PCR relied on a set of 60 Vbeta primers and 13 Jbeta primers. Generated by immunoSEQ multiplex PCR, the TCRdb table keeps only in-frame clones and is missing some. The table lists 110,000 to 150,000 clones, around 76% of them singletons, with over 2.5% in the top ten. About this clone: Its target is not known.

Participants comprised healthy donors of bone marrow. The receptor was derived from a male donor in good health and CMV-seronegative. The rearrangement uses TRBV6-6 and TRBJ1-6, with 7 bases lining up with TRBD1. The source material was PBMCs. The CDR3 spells CASSGDRASYLSPLHF. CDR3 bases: TGTGCCAGCAGTGGAGACAGGGCCTCCTATCTATCACCCCTCCACTTT.